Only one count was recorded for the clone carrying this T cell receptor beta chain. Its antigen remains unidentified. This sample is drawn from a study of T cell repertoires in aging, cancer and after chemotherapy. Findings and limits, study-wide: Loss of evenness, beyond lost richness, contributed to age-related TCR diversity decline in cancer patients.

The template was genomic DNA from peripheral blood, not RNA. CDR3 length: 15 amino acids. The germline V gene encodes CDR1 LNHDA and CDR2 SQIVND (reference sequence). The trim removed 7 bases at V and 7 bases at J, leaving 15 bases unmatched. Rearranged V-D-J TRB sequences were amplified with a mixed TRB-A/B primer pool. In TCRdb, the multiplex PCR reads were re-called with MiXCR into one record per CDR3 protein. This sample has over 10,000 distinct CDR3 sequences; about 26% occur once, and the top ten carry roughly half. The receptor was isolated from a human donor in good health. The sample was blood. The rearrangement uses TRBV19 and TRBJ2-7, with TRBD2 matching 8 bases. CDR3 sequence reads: CASKATSGTYNEQYF. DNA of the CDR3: TGTGCCAGTAAAGCCACTAGCGGAACCTACAATGAGCAGTACTTC. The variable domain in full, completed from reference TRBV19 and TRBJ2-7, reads DGGITQSPKYLFRKEGQNVTLSCEQNLNHDAMYWYRQDPGQGLRLIYYSQIVNDFQKGDIAEGYSVSREKKESFPLTVTSAQKNPTAFYLCASKATSGTYNEQYFGPGTRLTVT.